A single sample is the source of the 12 T cell receptor beta chains below, sequenced in a study of blood T cells in healthy people across ages. Alongside a J-beta primer mix, a sample-barcoded 5' primer served in a second PCR lasting about 7 to 12 cycles. TCRdb reanalysed the 5' RACE reads using MiXCR and keeps one entry per CDR3 protein. Found here are hundreds of thousands of distinct CDR3 sequences, around 52% of them singletons; the top ten hold approximately 12%. The specimen sequenced was blood. The source of these receptors is a woman aged 80 or older in good health.

This clonotype appeared a single time. Sequence at one end of the junction differs from germline and may be a read error. The chain employs TRBV29-1 and TRBJ2-2, with D tentatively TRBD1 or TRBD2 (7 bases each). The germline gives CDR1 SQVTM, CDR2 ANQGSEA. There are 14 residues in the CDR3. The chain's CDR3 is CGVARGGNTGELFF. The CDR3 DNA reads as TGCGGCGTCGCCAGGGGGGGGAACACCGGGGAGCTGTTTTTT.

The chain has TRBV10-3 and TRBJ2-2, with D unresolved. V dropped 8 bases and J dropped 1 base, with 5 bases sitting between them. CDR1 ENHRY and CDR2 SYGVKD come from the germline V gene. The CDR3 runs 12 residues. CDR3 DNA sequence: TGTGCCATCCAAGGGAACACCGGGGAGCTGTTTTTT. This codes for CAIQGNTGELFF.

This clonotype has ten or more counts. For the CDR3, the DNA is TGCAGCGTTACGGGACTAGGGACCTACGAGCAGTACTTC. Its protein product is CSVTGLGTYEQYF. The V and J genes are TRBV29-1 and TRBJ2-7; 8 bases match TRBD2. The CDR3 spans 13 residues. Trimming took 5 bases from V and 2 from J; bases not matched to a gene: 5. The germline gives CDR1 SQVTM, CDR2 ANQGSEA.

This clonotype was seen a single time. The genes are TRBV12-3 or TRBV12-4 and TRBJ1-2; D unresolved. Trimming cost V 7 bases and J 0 bases, with 12 bases left between them. This CDR3 region has 14 residues. CDR3 nucleotide sequence: TGTGCCAGCACCCCTAATCCAGCTAACTATGGCTACACCTTC. Encoded protein: CASTPNPANYGYTF.

The chain is built from TRBV5-8 and TRBJ1-4; TRBD1 aligns across 9 bases. The trim removed 4 bases at V and 4 bases at J, leaving 5 bases unmatched. CDR3 length: 15 amino acids. Looked up from germline, CDR1 is SGHTS and CDR2 is YDEGEE. The CDR3 DNA sequence: TGTGCCAGCAGCCTCGGACAGGGGAATAATGAAAAACTGTTTTTT. Protein sequence: CASSLGQGNNEKLFF.

V usage is TRBV21-1 and J usage is TRBJ2-6. TRBV21-1 is a documented pseudogene. The CDR3 extends over 15 amino acids. CDR3 region: CASSKRESGANVLTF. The CDR3 nucleotides read TGTGCCAGCAGCAAAAGGGAGTCTGGGGCCAACGTCCTGACTTTC.

The sample holds many counts of this clonotype. The chain recombines TRBV12-3 or TRBV12-4 with TRBJ1-6; the D gene is possibly TRBD1 (5 bases). Between the trimmed V and J ends, which lost 6 bases and 7 bases, there was a span of 7 bases. This CDR3 is built from 12 residues. CDR3 sequence (DNA): TGTGCCAGCAGCCCAGGGAATTCACCCCTCCACTTT. Translation: CASSPGNSPLHF.

This clonotype was seen many times. The rearrangement links TRBV21-1 to TRBJ2-7; no check of the table's D call, TRBD2, against the DNA was made. TRBV21-1 has pseudogene status. The CDR3 length is 16 residues. CDR3 bases: TGTGCCAGCAGCGGTGGGACTAGGGTTACTCCCTACGAGCAGTACTTC. Protein: CASSGGTRVTPYEQYF.

V gene TRBV25-1 combines with J gene TRBJ2-3; 7 bases match TRBD1. Germline lookup yields CDR1 MGHDK and CDR2 SYGVNS. V shed 2 bases, J shed 6 bases, and the junction held 5 bases outside the gene matches. The CDR3 is 14 amino acids. Here the CDR3 reads CASSEPGTADTQYF. CDR3 sequence (DNA): TGTGCCAGCAGTGAACCCGGGACAGCTGATACGCAGTATTTT. The full variable domain, with the rest looked up from reference TRBV25-1 and TRBJ2-3, is EADIYQTPRYLVIGTGKKITLECSQTMGHDKMYWYQQDPGMELHLIHYSYGVNSTEKGDLSSESTVSRIRTEHFPLTLESARPSHTSQYLCASSEPGTADTQYFGPGTRLTVL.

The table lists this clonotype with many counts. The rearrangement links TRBV2 to TRBJ1-2; D might be TRBD1 (6 bases). The CDR3 extends over 17 amino acids. V was shortened by 0 bases and J by 6 bases, with 20 bases between the two germline ends. CDR1 is SNHLY and CDR2 is FYNNEI in the germline V gene. The CDR3 DNA reads TGTGCCAGCAGTGAAGCGGCTTACCCGACAGGTTCTCATGGCTACACCTTC. Translated: CASSEAAYPTGSHGYTF.

The rearrangement links TRBV5-1 to TRBJ2-6; D not resolved. CDR1 is SGHRS and CDR2 is YFSETQ in the germline V gene. The CDR3 extends over 19 amino acids. V lost 3 bases and J 0 bases, leaving 19 bases between the germline ends. In DNA, the CDR3 is TGCGCCAGCAGCTCACCGAGTTCGGAGACTTCCTCTGGGGCCAACGTCCTGACTTTC. Its protein product is CASSSPSSETSSGANVLTF.

The chain carries TRBV3-1 and TRBJ2-1, with 8 nucleotides matching TRBD2. The germline CDR1 and CDR2 sequences are LGHDT and YNNKEL (reference sequence). After removal of 0 bases from V and 4 bases from J, the junction contained 11 bases not matched to a gene. The CDR3 is made up of 18 amino acids. CDR3 DNA sequence: TGTGCCAGCAGCCAAGATACCAGCGGGGGATCCTTATACAATGAGCAGTTCTTC. It translates to CASSQDTSGGSLYNEQFF.